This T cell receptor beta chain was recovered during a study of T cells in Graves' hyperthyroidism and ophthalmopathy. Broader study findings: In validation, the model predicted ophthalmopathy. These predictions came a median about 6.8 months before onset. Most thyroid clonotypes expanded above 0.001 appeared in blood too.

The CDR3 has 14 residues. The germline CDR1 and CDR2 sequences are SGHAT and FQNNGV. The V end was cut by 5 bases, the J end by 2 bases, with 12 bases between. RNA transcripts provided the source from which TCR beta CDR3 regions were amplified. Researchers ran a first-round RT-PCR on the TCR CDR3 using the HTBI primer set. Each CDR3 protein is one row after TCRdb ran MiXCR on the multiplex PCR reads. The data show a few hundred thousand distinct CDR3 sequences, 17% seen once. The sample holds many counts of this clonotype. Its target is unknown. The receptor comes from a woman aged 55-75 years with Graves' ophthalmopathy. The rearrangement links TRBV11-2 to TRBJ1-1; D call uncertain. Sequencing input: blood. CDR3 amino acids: CASSKRPENTEAFF. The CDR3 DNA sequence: TGTGCCAGCAGCAAAAGGCCGGAAAACACTGAAGCTTTCTTT.